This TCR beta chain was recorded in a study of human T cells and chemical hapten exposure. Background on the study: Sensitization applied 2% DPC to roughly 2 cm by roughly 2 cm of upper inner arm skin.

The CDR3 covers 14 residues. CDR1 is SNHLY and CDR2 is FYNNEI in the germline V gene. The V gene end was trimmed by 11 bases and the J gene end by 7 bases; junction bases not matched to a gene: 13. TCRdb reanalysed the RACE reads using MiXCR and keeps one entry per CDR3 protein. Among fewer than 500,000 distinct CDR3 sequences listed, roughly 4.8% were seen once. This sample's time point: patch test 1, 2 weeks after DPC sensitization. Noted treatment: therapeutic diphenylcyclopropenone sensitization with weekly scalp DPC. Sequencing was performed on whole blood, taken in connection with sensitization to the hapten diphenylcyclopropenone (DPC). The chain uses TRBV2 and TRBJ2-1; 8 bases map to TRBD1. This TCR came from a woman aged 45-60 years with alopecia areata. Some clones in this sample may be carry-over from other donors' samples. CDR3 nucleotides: TGTGCCCCTATGGGGCAGGGGGCGGGGAATGAGCAGTTCTTC. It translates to CAPMGQGAGNEQFF.